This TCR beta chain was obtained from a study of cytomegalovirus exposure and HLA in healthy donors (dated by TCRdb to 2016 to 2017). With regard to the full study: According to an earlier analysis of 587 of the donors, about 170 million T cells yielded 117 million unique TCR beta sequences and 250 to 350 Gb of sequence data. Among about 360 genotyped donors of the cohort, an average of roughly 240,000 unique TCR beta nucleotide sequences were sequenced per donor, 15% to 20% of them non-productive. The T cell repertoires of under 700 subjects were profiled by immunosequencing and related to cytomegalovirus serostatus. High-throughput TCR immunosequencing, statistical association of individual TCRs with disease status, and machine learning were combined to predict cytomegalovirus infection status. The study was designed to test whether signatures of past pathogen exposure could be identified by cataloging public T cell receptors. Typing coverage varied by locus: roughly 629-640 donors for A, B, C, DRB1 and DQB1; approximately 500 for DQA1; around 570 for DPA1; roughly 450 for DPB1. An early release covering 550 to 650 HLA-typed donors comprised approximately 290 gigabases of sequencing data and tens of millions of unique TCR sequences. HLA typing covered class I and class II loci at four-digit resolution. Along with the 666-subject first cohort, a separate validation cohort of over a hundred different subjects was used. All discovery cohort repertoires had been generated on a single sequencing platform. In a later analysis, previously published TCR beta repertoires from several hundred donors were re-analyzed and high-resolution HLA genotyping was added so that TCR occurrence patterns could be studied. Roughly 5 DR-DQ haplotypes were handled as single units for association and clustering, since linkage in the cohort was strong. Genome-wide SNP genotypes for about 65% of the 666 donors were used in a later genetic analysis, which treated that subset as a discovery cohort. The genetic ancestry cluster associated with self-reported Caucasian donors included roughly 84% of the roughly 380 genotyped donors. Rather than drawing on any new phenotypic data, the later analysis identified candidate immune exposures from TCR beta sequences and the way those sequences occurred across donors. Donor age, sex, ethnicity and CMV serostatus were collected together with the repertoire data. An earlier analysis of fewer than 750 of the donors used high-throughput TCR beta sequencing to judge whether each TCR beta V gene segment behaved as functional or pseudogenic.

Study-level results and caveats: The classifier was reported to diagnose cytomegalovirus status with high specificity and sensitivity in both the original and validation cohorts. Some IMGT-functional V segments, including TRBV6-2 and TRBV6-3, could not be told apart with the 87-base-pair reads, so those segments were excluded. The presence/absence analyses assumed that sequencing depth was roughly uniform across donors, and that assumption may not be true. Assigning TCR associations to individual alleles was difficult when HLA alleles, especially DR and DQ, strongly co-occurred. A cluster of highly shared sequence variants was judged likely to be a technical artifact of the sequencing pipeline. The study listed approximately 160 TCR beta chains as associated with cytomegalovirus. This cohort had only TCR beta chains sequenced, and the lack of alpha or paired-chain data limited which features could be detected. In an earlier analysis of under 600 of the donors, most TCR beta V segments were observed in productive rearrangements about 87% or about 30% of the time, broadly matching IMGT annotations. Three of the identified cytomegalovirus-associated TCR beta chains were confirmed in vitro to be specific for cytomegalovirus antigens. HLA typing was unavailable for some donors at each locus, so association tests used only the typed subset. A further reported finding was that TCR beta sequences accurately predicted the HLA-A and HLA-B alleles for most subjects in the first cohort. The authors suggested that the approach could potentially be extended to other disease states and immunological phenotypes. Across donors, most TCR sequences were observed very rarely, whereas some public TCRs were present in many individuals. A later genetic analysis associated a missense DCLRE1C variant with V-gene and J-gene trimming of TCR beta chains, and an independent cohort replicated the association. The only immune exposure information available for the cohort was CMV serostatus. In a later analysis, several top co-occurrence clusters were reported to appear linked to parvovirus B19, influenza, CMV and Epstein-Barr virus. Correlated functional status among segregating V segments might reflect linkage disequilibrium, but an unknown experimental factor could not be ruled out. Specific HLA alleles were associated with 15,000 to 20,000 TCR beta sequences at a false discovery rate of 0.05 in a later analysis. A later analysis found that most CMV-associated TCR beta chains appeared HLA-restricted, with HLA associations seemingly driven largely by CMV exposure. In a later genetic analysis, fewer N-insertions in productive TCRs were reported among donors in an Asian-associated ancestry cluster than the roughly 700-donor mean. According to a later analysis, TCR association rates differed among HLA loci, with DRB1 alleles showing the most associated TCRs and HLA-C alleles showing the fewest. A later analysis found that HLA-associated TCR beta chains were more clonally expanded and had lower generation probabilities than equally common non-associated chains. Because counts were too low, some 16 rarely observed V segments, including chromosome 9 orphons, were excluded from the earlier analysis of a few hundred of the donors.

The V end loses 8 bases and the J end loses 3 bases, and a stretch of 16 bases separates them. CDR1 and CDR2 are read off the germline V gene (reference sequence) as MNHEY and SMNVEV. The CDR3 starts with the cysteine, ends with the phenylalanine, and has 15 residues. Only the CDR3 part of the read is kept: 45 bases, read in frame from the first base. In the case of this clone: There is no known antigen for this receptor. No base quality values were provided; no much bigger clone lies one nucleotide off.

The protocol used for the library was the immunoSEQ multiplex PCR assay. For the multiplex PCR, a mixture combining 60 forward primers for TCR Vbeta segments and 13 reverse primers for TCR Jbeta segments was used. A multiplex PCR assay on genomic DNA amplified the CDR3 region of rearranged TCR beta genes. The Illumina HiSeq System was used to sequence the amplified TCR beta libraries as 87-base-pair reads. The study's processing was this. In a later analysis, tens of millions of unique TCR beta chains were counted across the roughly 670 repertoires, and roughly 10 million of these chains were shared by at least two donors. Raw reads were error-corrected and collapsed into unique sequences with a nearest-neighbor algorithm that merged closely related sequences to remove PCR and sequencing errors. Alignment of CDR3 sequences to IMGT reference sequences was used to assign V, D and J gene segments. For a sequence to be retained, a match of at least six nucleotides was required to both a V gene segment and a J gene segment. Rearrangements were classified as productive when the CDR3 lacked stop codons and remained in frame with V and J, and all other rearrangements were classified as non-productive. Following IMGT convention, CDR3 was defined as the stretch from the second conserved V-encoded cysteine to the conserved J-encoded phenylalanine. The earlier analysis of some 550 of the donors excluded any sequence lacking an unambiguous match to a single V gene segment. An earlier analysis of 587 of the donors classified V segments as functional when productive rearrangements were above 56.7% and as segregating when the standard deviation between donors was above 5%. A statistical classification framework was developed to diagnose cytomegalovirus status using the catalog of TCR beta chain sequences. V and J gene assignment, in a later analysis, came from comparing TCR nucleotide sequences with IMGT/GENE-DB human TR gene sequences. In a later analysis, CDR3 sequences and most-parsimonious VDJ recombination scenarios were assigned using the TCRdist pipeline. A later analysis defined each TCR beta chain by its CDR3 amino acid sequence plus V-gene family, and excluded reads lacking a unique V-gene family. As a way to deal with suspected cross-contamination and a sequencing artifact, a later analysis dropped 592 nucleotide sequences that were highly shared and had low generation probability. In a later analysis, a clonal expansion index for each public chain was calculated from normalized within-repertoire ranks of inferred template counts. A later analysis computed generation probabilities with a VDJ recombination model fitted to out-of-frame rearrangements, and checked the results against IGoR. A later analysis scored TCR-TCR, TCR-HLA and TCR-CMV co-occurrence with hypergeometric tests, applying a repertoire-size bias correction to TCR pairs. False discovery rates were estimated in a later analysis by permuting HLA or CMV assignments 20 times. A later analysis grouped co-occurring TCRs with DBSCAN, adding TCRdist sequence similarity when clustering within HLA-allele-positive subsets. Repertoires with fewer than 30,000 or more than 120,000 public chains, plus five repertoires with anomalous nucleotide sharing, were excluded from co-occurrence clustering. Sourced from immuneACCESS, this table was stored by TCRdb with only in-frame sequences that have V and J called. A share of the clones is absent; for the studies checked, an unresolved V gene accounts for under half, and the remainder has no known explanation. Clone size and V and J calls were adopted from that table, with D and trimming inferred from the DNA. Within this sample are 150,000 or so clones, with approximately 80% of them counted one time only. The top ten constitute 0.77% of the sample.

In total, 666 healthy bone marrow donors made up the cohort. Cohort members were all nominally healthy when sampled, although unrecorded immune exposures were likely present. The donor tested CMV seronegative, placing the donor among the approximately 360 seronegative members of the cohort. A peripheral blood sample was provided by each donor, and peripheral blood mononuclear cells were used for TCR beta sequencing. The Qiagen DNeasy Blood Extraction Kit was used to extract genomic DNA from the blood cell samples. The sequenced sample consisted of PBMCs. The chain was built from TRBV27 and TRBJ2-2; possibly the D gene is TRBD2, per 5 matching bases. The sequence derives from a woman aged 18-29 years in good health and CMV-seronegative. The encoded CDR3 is CASRKLVGDTGELFF. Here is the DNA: TGTGCCAGCCGAAAACTAGTCGGCGACACCGGGGAGCTGTTTTTT.